The T cell receptor (beta chain) under discussion was sequenced for a study of T cells in Graves' hyperthyroidism and ophthalmopathy. Study results and limitations: Ophthalmopathy was identified by the model a median about 6.8 months ahead of onset. Most thyroid-expanded clonotypes above 0.001 were also found in blood.

Fresh peripheral blood, around 9.3 ml, was the source of the PBMCs. What was amplified from RNA transcripts were TCR beta CDR3 regions. A set of HTBI primers served as the primers for a first-round RT-PCR of the TCR CDR3. MiXCR, applied by TCRdb to the multiplex PCR reads, yields one record per CDR3 protein. The sample has under 550,000 distinct CDR3 sequences; about 20% are singletons. The V segment lost 5 bases and the J segment 3 bases; nucleotides outside the gene matches: 5. The germline CDR1 and CDR2 sequences are SEHNR and FQNEAQ (reference sequence). The CDR3 is 14 residues long. As regards this clonotype: Antigen: not known.

V usage is TRBV7-9 and J usage is TRBJ2-7; 9 positions agree with TRBD1. The sample was blood. This clonotype was sampled from a man aged 40-49 years with Graves' ophthalmopathy. The CDR3 DNA reads TGTGCCAGCAGCCCTTGGGACAGGGACTACGAGCAGTACTTC. Translation: CASSPWDRDYEQYF.